This T cell receptor (beta chain) stems from a study of cytomegalovirus exposure and HLA in healthy donors. For the study at large: Around 87 million unique TCRs, all from HLA-typed donors, were included in an early release of the data.

PCR involved 60 Vbeta and 13 Jbeta primers. Assay used: immunoSEQ multiplex PCR; TCRdb lists only in-frame clones, some missing. The table records around 130,000 clones, 60% to 85% of them present only once. Germline CDR1 and CDR2: SGDLS and YYNGEE. CDR3 size: 14 residues. The V gene end was trimmed by 2 bases and the J gene end by 2 bases; junction bases not matched to a gene: 2. The chain joins TRBV9 to TRBJ2-5; 8 bases map to TRBD2. Input material: PBMCs. The TCR sequence derives from a woman aged 18 to 35 in good health and CMV-seronegative. CDR3 nucleotide sequence: TGTGCCAGCAGCGTTAGCGGGATTCAAGAGACCCAGTACTTC. Translated, it gives CASSVSGIQETQYF.